This passage covers 2 T cell receptor beta chains from one sample sequenced in a study of shared clonotypes between healthy human individuals. Method: immunoSEQ multiplex PCR; TCRdb's copy keeps in-frame clones and lacks some. This sample carries about 2.4 million clones, 93% of them seen once, and the ten largest clones take around 0.4%. What was sequenced was naive CD4+ T cells from PBMCs. Subset denoted: CD45RA+ positively selected. The receptors stem from a man younger than 35 in good health. Some clones in this sample may be carry-over from other donors' samples.

This clone was detected only once. V usage is TRBV5-4 and J usage is TRBJ1-1; no firm D call. CDR1 and CDR2 from the germline V gene are SGHNT and YYREEE (reference sequence). Trimming stripped 3 bases from V and 0 bases from J, with 12 bases between. This CDR3 comprises 15 residues. The CDR3 loop is CASSSAGVMNTEAFF. CDR3 in DNA: TGTGCCAGCAGCTCGGCTGGAGTAATGAACACTGAAGCTTTCTTT.

The chain couples TRBV6-5 to TRBJ2-5; D possibly matches TRBD1 or TRBD2 (6 bases each). Trimming took 6 bases from V and 4 from J, leaving 18 bases between them. Germline CDR1 is MNHEY and CDR2 is SVGAGI. The CDR3 consists of 15 residues. The DNA of the CDR3 is TGTGCCAGCAGATTACAGGGACTGGTTGGAGAGACCCAGTACTTC. It specifies CASRLQGLVGETQYF.